Sequencing of this T cell receptor beta chain was carried out in a study of T cells in tuberculosis. Study as a whole: PBMC were archived before or within 7 days of starting treatment.

Assay: immunoSEQ multiplex PCR; the TCRdb copy retains only in-frame clones and omits some. Of about 35,000 clones in the sample, under 95% were seen once. The time point is: new active TB diagnosis, blood taken before or within 7 days of starting treatment. Trimming took 0 bases from V and 2 from J, leaving 11 bases between them. This CDR3 spans 16 amino acids. CDR1 is LGHNA and CDR2 is YNFKEQ in the germline V gene. The material was PBMCs, obtained at tuberculosis diagnosis. The source of this sequence is an adult with tuberculosis. J is TRBJ1-5 and V is TRBV4-2; a possible D gene is TRBD1 (6 bases). CDR3 in amino acids: CASSQDRGKGNQPQHF. The CDR3 region has the DNA TGTGCCAGCAGCCAAGACAGGGGAAAGGGCAATCAGCCCCAGCATTTT.